The rows below give T cell receptor beta chains drawn from one sample of a study of T cells after yellow fever vaccination. MiXCR, run by TCRdb on the 5' RACE reads, gives a single entry per CDR3 protein. The sample gives about 170,000 distinct CDR3 sequences, approximately 6.2% of which show up once; under 3% is in the top ten. This material consisted of CD4+ T cells sorted from PBMCs, taken on the day of the first yellow fever vaccination. These receptors were taken from a man younger than 35 who received the YFV17D yellow fever vaccine. CDR3s include the opening cysteine and the closing phenylalanine or tryptophan. D genes are given only for firm matches. Size is stated for part of the rows, as once, few or many counts, or as a class when the clone is expanded.

clone_size	d_call	v_call	j_call	cdr3_nt	cdr3_aa
few	-	TRBV4-1	TRBJ1-6	TGCGCCAGCAGCCCCCCTATTGAACCGGGGTCACCCCTCCACTTT	CASSPPIEPGSPLHF
many	-	TRBV12-3/TRBV12-4	TRBJ1-1	TGTGCCAGCAGAGGACAGACTTTGAACACTGAAGCTTTCTTT	CASRGQTLNTEAFF
-	-	TRBV7-2	TRBJ1-6	TGTGCCAGCAGCTTAATGGGACAAAGCTCCTATAATTCACCCCTCCACTTT	CASSLMGQSSYNSPLHF
few	-	TRBV4-3	TRBJ1-6	TGCGCCAGCAGCCAAGATGCCGCTTATAATTCACCCCTCCACTTT	CASSQDAAYNSPLHF
many	-	TRBV6-5	TRBJ1-5	TGTGCCAGCCAGGGCCTCTATAGCAATCAGCCCCAGCATTTT	CASQGLYSNQPQHF
-	-	TRBV7-3	TRBJ2-5	TGTGCCAGCAGCTTGAATTATGCGGAGACCCAGTACTTC	CASSLNYAETQYF
once	TRBD1	TRBV7-2	TRBJ1-6	TGTGCCAGCACCATGACAGGGGGCTCCTATAATTCACCCCTCCACTTT	CASTMTGGSYNSPLHF
-	-	TRBV7-9	TRBJ1-1	TGTGCCAGCAGCACCCAGATAGGGAACACTGAAGCTTTCTTT	CASSTQIGNTEAFF
many	-	TRBV18	TRBJ2-3	TGTGCCAGCTCAACGGATTCCCCGCAGTATTTT	CASSTDSPQYF
many	-	TRBV6-5	TRBJ2-1	TGTGCCAGCAGTTACGGTAGGGAGCAGTTCTTC	CASSYGREQFF
-	-	TRBV18	TRBJ1-1	TGTGCCAGCTGCGGAGAGCATGGCACTGAAGCTTTCTTT	CASCGEHGTEAFF
few	-	TRBV2	TRBJ1-2	TGTGCCAGCAGTTATCACCTTGCAGGCCAGTACGGCTACACCTTC	CASSYHLAGQYGYTF
-	-	TRBV29-1	TRBJ1-2	TGCAGCGTCAAGGACTTCAAACTGTCGGGGGCGCCCTATGGCTACACCTTC	CSVKDFKLSGAPYGYTF
-	-	TRBV7-6	TRBJ2-1	TGTGCCAGCAGCTTAGAGGGACGGACCTACAATGAGCAGTTCTTC	CASSLEGRTYNEQFF
few	-	TRBV7-9	TRBJ1-2	TGTGCCAGCAGCTCCAATAACGGGCTCAATAACTATGGCTACACCTTC	CASSSNNGLNNYGYTF
-	-	TRBV5-1	TRBJ1-4	TGCGCCAGCAGCTTGGCTCCAGATGAAAAACTGTTTTTT	CASSLAPDEKLFF
few	TRBD1	TRBV7-2	TRBJ1-2	TGTGCCAGCAGCTTCAGGGGGAGAGGCTACACCTTC	CASSFRGRGYTF
many	-	TRBV28	TRBJ2-3	TGTGCCACCAGCAAAGGGGGGCACCGCGGAACAGATACGCAGTATTTT	CATSKGGHRGTDTQYF
few	-	TRBV27	TRBJ2-2	TGTGCCAGCTTCGGGGGAAAGGTGGTCGGGTACACCGGGGAGCTGTTTTTT	CASFGGKVVGYTGELFF
-	-	TRBV11-2	TRBJ2-7	TGTGCCAGCAGCTTGTTGGGGGGGACACCGAGCTCCTACGAGCAGTACTTC	CASSLLGGTPSSYEQYF
-	TRBD2	TRBV20-1	TRBJ2-1	TGCAGTGCTAGTTCTAGCGGGGCCTACAATGAGCAGTTCTTC	CSASSSGAYNEQFF
many	-	TRBV7-8	TRBJ2-5	TGTGCCAGCAGCTTACCAGGGAACCAAGAGACCCAGTACTTC	CASSLPGNQETQYF
many	-	TRBV12-3/TRBV12-4	TRBJ2-3	TGTGCCAGCAGTTTAAAGACCCTACCCACAGATACGCAGTATTTT	CASSLKTLPTDTQYF